This entry concerns a single T cell receptor (beta chain). What it binds is unknown. This specimen comes from a study of T cells in Graves' hyperthyroidism and ophthalmopathy. Study-level information: Blood from the periphery was taken at initial diagnosis, before any treatment.

Uncontrolled infection, other autoimmune disease, pregnancy or lactation led to exclusion. The PBMCs had their origin in roughly 9.4 ml of fresh peripheral blood. With 2 bases clipped from V and 4 bases from J, the junction kept 10 bases outside the gene matches. The CDR3 runs 17 residues. Study-level results: Among clonotypes expanded in thyroid above 0.001, most were also found in blood.

Researchers took RNA transcripts and amplified the TCR beta CDR3 regions from them. An initial round of RT-PCR targeting the TCR CDR3 relied on the HTBI primer set. MiXCR was run by TCRdb on the multiplex PCR reads, yielding one entry per CDR3 protein. Of about 720,000 distinct CDR3 sequences in the sample, around a sixth were seen once. The TCR comes from a woman aged 45-65 years with Graves' hyperthyroidism that later progressed to Graves' ophthalmopathy. The sequencing input was blood. The gene calls are TRBV12-3 or TRBV12-4 and TRBJ2-5; 10 bases align to TRBD2. CDR3 region: CASSLRAGGLILETQYF. As DNA, the CDR3 is TGTGCCAGCAGTTTAAGAGCGGGGGGGCTTATTTTAGAGACCCAGTACTTC.